The 14 T cell receptor beta chains below were found in one sample sequenced in a study of blood T cell repertoires in COVID-19. The assay was immunoSEQ multiplex PCR, and TCRdb's table has in-frame clones only and misses some. The repertoire holds tens of thousands of clones, approximately 84% seen once, with approximately 12% in the top ten. The source material was peripheral blood. The source is a human donor in a cohort sampled during active COVID-19.

The chain's CDR3 is CAWTEVQGTDTQYF. In DNA form, the CDR3 reads TGTGCCTGGACCGAGGTACAGGGCACAGATACGCAGTATTTT. V is TRBV30 and J is TRBJ2-3, with a tentative D call TRBD1 (5 bases). The CDR3 length is 14 residues. V dropped 4 bases and J dropped 1 base, with 12 bases sitting between them. CDR1 is GTSNPN, CDR2 SVGIG, per germline (reference sequence).

The CDR3: CASSEWDRVSNQPQHF. The CDR3 coding sequence is TGTGCCAGCAGTGAATGGGACAGGGTTAGCAATCAGCCCCAGCATTTT. The chain employs TRBV6-1 and TRBJ1-5, with 9 bases matching TRBD1. This CDR3 is built from 16 residues. Per the germline V gene, CDR1 is MNHNS and CDR2 is SASEGT. Trimming at V came to 2 bases and at J to 0 bases, leaving 2 bases not matched to a gene.

The chain links TRBV18 to TRBJ2-7; 9 bases fit TRBD1. Germline assignment: CDR1 KGHSH and CDR2 LQKENI. Trimming removed 5 bases from V and 4 bases from J; junction bases left unmatched: 6. CDR3 length equals 14 residues. The CDR3 reads CASSGDRVVYEQYF. The DNA for the CDR3 is TGTGCCAGCTCAGGGGACAGGGTAGTTTACGAGCAGTACTTC.

The chain has TRBV15 and TRBJ1-2; D unclear. CDR1 is LNHNV and CDR2 is YYDKDF in the germline V gene (reference sequence). CDR3 length equals 15 residues. Trimming took off 0 bases at V and 7 bases at J, with 15 bases between the two ends. The CDR3 nucleotides read TGTGCCACCAGCAGAGATCTAATGGTCTATGGTGGCTACACCTTC. Encoded protein: CATSRDLMVYGGYTF.

The chain uses TRBV28 and TRBJ2-7; 7 bases match TRBD1. The germline gives CDR1 MDHEN, CDR2 SYDVKM. The length of the CDR3 is 12 residues. The V gene end was trimmed by 9 bases and the J gene end by 5 bases; junction bases not matched to a gene: 7. The CDR3 coding sequence is TGTGCCAGTACCGGGACAGTCCACGAGCAGTACTTC. Protein sequence: CASTGTVHEQYF.

This clone was found once. V and J are TRBV5-8 and TRBJ1-1; no reliable D call. The V and J ends lost 7 bases and 4 bases respectively, with 14 bases between them. Germline CDR1 SGHTS, CDR2 YDEGEE. CDR3 size: 13 residues. The DNA for the CDR3 is TGTGCCAGCTACGGGGAGGCGGTCACTGAAGCTTTCTTT. Translated: CASYGEAVTEAFF. Combining the CDR3 with reference TRBV5-8 and TRBJ1-1 gives the whole variable domain EAGVTQSPTHLIKTRGQQATLRCSPISGHTSVYWYQQALGLGLQFLLWYDEGEERNRGNFPPRFSGRQFPNYSSELNVNALELEDSALYLCASYGEAVTEAFFGQGTRLTVV.

The chain recombines TRBV2 with TRBJ2-3; TRBD2 aligns across 7 bases. CDR1 is SNHLY, CDR2 FYNNEI, per germline. The V and J ends lost 8 bases and 4 bases, in that order; junction bases with no gene match: 3. CDR3 length: 12 residues. The CDR3 DNA is TGTGCCAGCGCGGGAGAGGCAGATACGCAGTATTTT. Translated: CASAGEADTQYF. The full variable domain, in which reference TRBV2 and TRBJ2-3 provide the parts outside the CDR3, is EPEVTQTPSHQVTQMGQEVILRCVPISNHLYFYWYRQILGQKVEFLVSFYNNEISEKSEIFDDQFSVERPDGSNFTLKIRSTKLEDSAMYFCASAGEADTQYFGPGTRLTVL.

This rearrangement joins TRBV18 to TRBJ1-5, with D tentatively TRBD1 (5 bases). V shed 3 bases and J shed 5 bases, with 11 bases lying between them. Germline V gene data show CDR1 as KGHSH and CDR2 as LQKENI. This CDR3 comprises 14 residues. The CDR3 bases are TGTGCCAGCTCACCGCAGGGTTCCGATCAGCCCCAGCATTTT. This translates into CASSPQGSDQPQHF.

The chain uses TRBV5-1 and TRBJ1-2; TRBD1 matches 7 bases. The CDR3 runs to 14 residues. Germline CDR1 is SGHRS and CDR2 is YFSETQ. Trimming at V came to 3 bases and at J to 3 bases, leaving 5 bases not matched to a gene. This chain's CDR3 is CASSYTGDDYGYTF. The CDR3 DNA sequence: TGCGCCAGCAGCTATACAGGGGACGACTATGGCTACACCTTC.

V is TRBV5-1 and J is TRBJ2-5, with 8 bases fitting TRBD1. CDR1 is SGHRS, CDR2 YFSETQ, per germline. The V and J ends lost 2 bases and 2 bases, in that order; junction bases with no gene match: 8. CDR3 length: 16 amino acids. CDR3: CASSLLTGGSQETQYF. DNA of the CDR3: TGCGCCAGCAGCTTACTAACAGGGGGGTCACAAGAGACCCAGTACTTC.

The chain has TRBV7-8 and TRBJ2-7, with unresolved D. The CDR3 covers 14 residues. Trimming took 6 bases from V and 0 from J, leaving 12 bases between them. Looked up from germline, CDR1 is SGHVS and CDR2 is FQNEAQ. The CDR3 region has the DNA TGTGCCAGCAGTCTATCCTACTACTCCTACGAGCAGTACTTC. Amino acid sequence: CASSLSYYSYEQYF.

By sample fraction, this clone is medium-sized. V is TRBV7-9 and J is TRBJ2-2; possibly TRBD2 for D (5 bases). Germline lookup yields CDR1 SEHNR and CDR2 FQNEAQ (reference sequence). This CDR3 region has 16 residues. V was cut by 5 bases and J by 1 base, with 14 bases left in between. In DNA, the CDR3 is TGTGCCAGCAGCCCAACTAGTCTTGGGAACACCGGGGAGCTGTTTTTT. The encoded protein is CASSPTSLGNTGELFF.

This clone was detected once. V usage is TRBV25-1 and J usage is TRBJ2-1, with D maybe TRBD2 (6 bases). This CDR3 has 17 residues. Trimming shortened V by 1 base and J by 8 bases, and 21 bases separated the two germline ends. Germline CDR1 MGHDK, CDR2 SYGVNS. The CDR3: CASSESGRGRRGDEQFF. The CDR3 nucleotides are TGTGCCAGCAGTGAATCTGGTCGGGGCCGGAGGGGTGATGAGCAGTTCTTC. Full variable domain (remainder filled in from reference TRBV25-1 and TRBJ2-1): EADIYQTPRYLVIGTGKKITLECSQTMGHDKMYWYQQDPGMELHLIHYSYGVNSTEKGDLSSESTVSRIRTEHFPLTLESARPSHTSQYLCASSESGRGRRGDEQFFGPGTRLTVL.

The chain couples TRBV23-1 to TRBJ2-7; TRBD2 agrees at 16 bases. TRBV23-1 is classed as an ORF, of uncertain function. J gave up 4 bases and V 4 bases, and 16 bases lay outside the gene matches. The CDR3 has 20 amino acids. The CDR3 DNA follows: TGCGCCAGCAGTCTACTCGGGACTAGCGGGAGGGCCAATTCAAGTTACGAGCAGTACTTC. It codes for CASSLLGTSGRANSSYEQYF.